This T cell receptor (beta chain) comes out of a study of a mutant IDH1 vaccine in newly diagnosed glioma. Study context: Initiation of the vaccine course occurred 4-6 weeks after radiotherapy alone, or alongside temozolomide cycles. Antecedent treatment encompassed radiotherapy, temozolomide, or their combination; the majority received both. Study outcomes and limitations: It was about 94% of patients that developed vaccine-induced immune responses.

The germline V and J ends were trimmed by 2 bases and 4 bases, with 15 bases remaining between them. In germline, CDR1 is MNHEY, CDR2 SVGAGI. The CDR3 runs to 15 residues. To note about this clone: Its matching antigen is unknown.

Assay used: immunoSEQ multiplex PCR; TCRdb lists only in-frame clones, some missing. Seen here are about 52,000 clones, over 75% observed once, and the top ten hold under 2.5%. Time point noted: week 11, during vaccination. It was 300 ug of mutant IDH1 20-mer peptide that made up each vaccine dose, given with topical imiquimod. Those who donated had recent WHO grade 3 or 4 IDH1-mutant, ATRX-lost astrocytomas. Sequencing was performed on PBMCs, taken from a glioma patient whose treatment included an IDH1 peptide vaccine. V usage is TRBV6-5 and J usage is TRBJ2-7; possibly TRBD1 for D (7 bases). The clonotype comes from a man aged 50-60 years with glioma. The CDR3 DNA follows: TGTGCCAGCAGTTACGCGAGCAGGGGGGCTTACGAGCAGTACTTC. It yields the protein CASSYASRGAYEQYF.